This is a list of T cell receptor beta chains from one sample in a study of cytomegalovirus exposure and HLA in healthy donors. Here immunoSEQ multiplex PCR was the method, and the copy in TCRdb shows in-frame clones only, minus some. This table holds about 120,000 clones, around 10% found once. Input material: PBMCs. The receptors derive from a man aged 30 to 45 in good health and CMV-seronegative. CDR3s include the opening cysteine and the closing phenylalanine or tryptophan. The order of the fields is V gene, J gene, CDR3 protein.

>TRBV28|TRBJ1-2
CASSLAGNGYTF
>TRBV30|TRBJ1-6
CAWSGGDNSPLHF
>TRBV11-3|TRBJ2-7
CASSVGTGTYEQYF
>TRBV2|TRBJ1-1
CASSPETHTEAFF
>TRBV16|TRBJ2-7
CASSQSSKGSSYEQYF
>TRBV5-8|TRBJ1-4
CASSPGQGISNEKLFF
>TRBV5-6|TRBJ1-6
CASSIGQGNSPLHF
>TRBV6-1|TRBJ1-1
CASCEYYEAFF
>TRBV13|TRBJ1-2
CASSLGQGEGYGYTF
>TRBV5-6|TRBJ2-2
CASSLVGGDTGELFF
>TRBV9|TRBJ2-1
CASSVGGLATAHEQFF
>TRBV5-1|TRBJ2-7
CASRSDRVGSYEQYF
>TRBV5-6|TRBJ2-7
CASSLEQGRGEQYF
>TRBV6-6|TRBJ2-7
CASSPGTRHYEQYF
>TRBV7-9|TRBJ1-1
CASGTSTEAFF
>TRBV7-3|TRBJ2-1
CASSSGLAGDEQFF
>TRBV6-5|TRBJ2-3
CASSYGTGATDTQYF
>TRBV27|TRBJ2-5
CASSAGQGASGKTQYF
>TRBV7-2|TRBJ2-3
CASSLRLTSGSTDTQYF
>TRBV6-1|TRBJ2-1
CAGVTSGSANEQFF
>TRBV6-6|TRBJ1-1
CASRTGDSEAFF
>TRBV10-1|TRBJ2-3
CASSEFRGQGTDTQYF
>TRBV6-1|TRBJ1-1
CASSEFGGIEAFF
>TRBV29-1|TRBJ2-5
CSGHPLGVETQYF
>TRBV28|TRBJ2-5
CASSLQGAGETQYF
>TRBV11-3|TRBJ1-1
CASSTFGGEKNTEAFF
>TRBV6-1|TRBJ1-4
CASSDPTGVREKLFF
>TRBV11-2|TRBJ1-1
CASSYAAVANTEAFF
>TRBV9|TRBJ2-7
CASSFRPQQGEQYF
>TRBV19|TRBJ1-1
CASSIVWATNTEAFF
>TRBV19|TRBJ1-2
CASSSQRQGLLHGYTF
>TRBV6-1|TRBJ1-1
CASSETGNTEAFF
>TRBV7-2|TRBJ1-3
CASSSQGLVGGNTIYF
>TRBV9|TRBJ2-3
CASSPPSSGGTDTQYF
>TRBV6-5|TRBJ2-7
CASGGASAYEQYF
>TRBV19|TRBJ1-3
CASSNYGRGSGNTIYF
>TRBV27|TRBJ2-7
CASRLLAGKISREQYF
>TRBV7-2|TRBJ2-1
CASSPPGLAGLTDEQFF
>TRBV18|TRBJ1-4
CASSLAGPPGATNEKLFF
>TRBV15|TRBJ1-5
CATSSNSGDNQPQHF
>TRBV10-3|TRBJ2-5
CAISGGLLETQYF
>TRBV5-5|TRBJ1-2
CASSLSTGNDYGYTF
>TRBV7-9|TRBJ2-2
CASSSGPAAGELFF
>TRBV7-9|TRBJ2-7
CASSLDLGSSYEQYF
>TRBV14|TRBJ2-7
CASSQRGTFFHEQYF